This T cell receptor beta chain was profiled in a study of cytomegalovirus exposure and HLA in healthy donors. Use of 60 Vbeta and 13 Jbeta primers characterized the PCR. Measured with immunoSEQ multiplex PCR; TCRdb has only the in-frame clones, and not every one. The sample yields 90,000 to 150,000 clones, roughly 65% seen once. The length of the CDR3 is 14 residues. V lost 7 bases, J lost 3 bases, and 17 bases lay in between. CDR1 and CDR2 (germline): SQVTM, ANQGSEA. On this clone itself: Its antigen is not known.

Study-wide points: Apparent HLA restriction characterized most CMV-associated TCR beta chains in a later analysis.

The sequencing input was PBMCs. The TCR sequence derives from a man aged 35-49 years in good health and CMV-seropositive. The chain couples TRBV29-1 to TRBJ2-3; D is possibly TRBD1 (6 bases). The CDR3 DNA is TGCAGCGGTATTCTCAGGGGTTTTACAGATACGCAGTATTTT. It yields the protein CSGILRGFTDTQYF.